This TCR beta chain comes out of a study of T cells in Graves' hyperthyroidism and ophthalmopathy. Study-wide findings and caveats: A 13 V-J model separated ophthalmopathy from stable hyperthyroidism. Among clonotypes expanded in thyroid above 0.001, most were also found in blood.

Diagnosis of hyperthyroidism was new in patients aged 18 to 65, and its duration was under 2 months. PBMCs were sourced from 9 to 10 ml fresh peripheral blood. The germline gives CDR1 MDHEN, CDR2 SYDVKM. V was cut by 10 bases and J by 2 bases, with 16 bases left in between. This CDR3 is 14 amino acids long. The investigators amplified TCR beta CDR3 regions from RNA transcripts. The HTBI primer set was used in a first-round RT-PCR of the TCR CDR3. Each CDR3 protein gets one entry after TCRdb re-called the multiplex PCR reads with MiXCR. This sample has about 740,000 distinct CDR3 sequences, with 12% to 15% found just once. Ten or more counts support this clonotype. Its specificity is not known.

What was sequenced was blood. This clonotype was obtained from a woman aged 18-35 years with Graves' hyperthyroidism. The J gene is TRBJ2-3, the V gene TRBV28, with D unresolved. The CDR3 nucleotides are TGTGCCACAGGTCGTGGCACTTCCACAGATACGCAGTATTTT. The encoded protein is CATGRGTSTDTQYF. Filled out from reference TRBV28 and TRBJ2-3, the complete variable domain reads DVKVTQSSRYLVKRTGEKVFLECVQDMDHENMFWYRQDPGLGLRLIYFSYDVKMKEKGDIPEGYSVSREKKERFSLILESASTNQTSMYLCATGRGTSTDTQYFGPGTRLTVL.